Following are 8 T cell receptor beta chains from one sample sequenced in a study of cytomegalovirus exposure and HLA in healthy donors. Primers for the PCR totalled 60 Vbeta and 13 Jbeta. TCRdb keeps only in-frame clones here, not all; method: immunoSEQ multiplex PCR. The repertoire holds around 100,000 clones, with approximately 80% as singletons. The specimen sequenced was PBMCs. The source of these receptors is a man aged 30 to 39 in good health and CMV-seropositive.

The CDR3 DNA reads as TGTGCCAGCAGTCCGTCAGTATGGATAGGGGGAAATTATGGCTACACCTTC. Translated, it gives CASSPSVWIGGNYGYTF. The chain uses TRBV28 and TRBJ1-2; tentatively, D is TRBD1 (6 bases). CDR1 MDHEN and CDR2 SYDVKM come from the germline V gene. The CDR3 length is 17 residues. Trimming shortened V by 5 bases and J by 5 bases, and 24 bases separated the two germline ends.

The CDR3 DNA reads TGTGCCAGCAGCAAATATTACAGGGGGGCCGATACGCAGTATTTT. It codes for CASSKYYRGADTQYF. The rearrangement joins TRBV7-2 to TRBJ2-3, with 8 positions matching TRBD1. The germline CDR1 and CDR2 sequences are SGHTA and FQGNSA. The trim removed 5 bases at V and 6 bases at J, leaving 10 bases unmatched. This CDR3 is built from 15 residues.

There are a few counts of this clone. The CDR3 region is CASSEVRALETQYF. In DNA, the CDR3 is TGTGCCAGCAGTGAAGTGAGGGCCCTTGAGACCCAGTACTTC. The rearrangement links TRBV6-1 to TRBJ2-5; D may be TRBD2 (5 bases). The V end was cut by 1 base, the J end by 5 bases, with 11 bases between. Per the germline V gene, CDR1 is MNHNS and CDR2 is SASEGT. CDR3 size: 14 residues.

The chain is built from TRBV29-1 and TRBJ2-1; D is unclear. The CDR3 sequence is 9 residues long. Trimming removed 3 bases from V and 10 bases from J, with 4 bases in between. Germline CDR1 reads SQVTM; CDR2 reads ANQGSEA. The CDR3 coding sequence is TGCAGCGTTGACCGGGAGCAGTTCTTC. Amino acids: CSVDREQFF.

In this sample, this clone turned up a few times. The chain carries TRBV5-1 and TRBJ2-5; D is uncertain. The V gene lost 4 bases and the J gene lost 1 base, with 11 bases spanning the gap. The CDR3 contains 14 residues. Germline V gene sequence: CDR1 SGHRS, CDR2 YFSETQ. CDR3 coding DNA: TGCGCCAGCAGCCCACTTGGTTCCCAAGAGACCCAGTACTTC. This gives the protein CASSPLGSQETQYF.

This chain connects TRBV19 to TRBJ1-2; 7 bases are shared with TRBD1. With V trimmed by 4 bases and J by 4 bases, 3 bases remained unmatched. The germline V gene encodes CDR1 LNHDA and CDR2 SQIVND (reference sequence). There are 13 residues in the CDR3. CDR3 DNA: TGTGCCAGTAGTAACAGGGGAGGCTATGGCTACACCTTC. Amino acids: CASSNRGGYGYTF.

The CDR3 sequence is CASSQDGRGDYGYTF. The DNA for the CDR3 is TGCGCCAGCAGCCAAGACGGCAGGGGGGACTATGGCTACACCTTC. The chain is built from TRBV4-1 and TRBJ1-2; 7 bases are a match to TRBD1. V was pared by 0 bases and J by 3 bases, with 4 bases of the junction left unmatched. Germline CDR1 MGHRA, CDR2 YSYEKL. The CDR3 spans 15 residues.

This chain links TRBV7-6 with TRBJ2-7, with D perhaps TRBD2 (5 bases). From germline, CDR1 is SGHVS and CDR2 FNYEAQ. Trimming cost V 5 bases and J 2 bases, with 13 bases left between them. The CDR3 extends over 14 amino acids. The CDR3 is CASSAGTLTYEQYF. The DNA of the CDR3 is TGTGCCAGCAGCGCGGGTACCCTTACCTACGAGCAGTACTTC.